Below, 19 T cell receptor beta chains from the same sample are listed, as sequenced in a study of T cell responses to AZD1222 COVID-19 vaccine (dated by TCRdb to about 2021). In light of the paper, this sample's time point label describes: baseline before first vaccination. The protocol used for the library was the immunoSEQ multiplex PCR assay. TCRdb mirrors the immuneACCESS table, restricted to in-frame sequences. Some clones are absent from its copies; in checked studies, under half trace to an unresolved V gene, and the reason for the others is unknown. For this sample there are approximately 180,000 clones; around nine tenths appear just once. More than 7% of the sample rests with the top ten. The sequencing used peripheral blood, collected on day 0 of AZD1222 vaccination. The source is an adult in good health.

This clone has only one observation. This chain uses TRBV3-1 (or the pseudogene TRBV3-2) with TRBJ2-7; D uncertain. V was cut by 5 bases and J by 5 bases, with 22 bases left in between. CDR1 LGHDT and CDR2 YNNKEL come from the germline V gene (reference sequence). The CDR3 consists of 16 residues. The CDR3 region has the DNA TGTGCCAGCAGCACGCTCCTTCCCATCGTGTTAGACGAGCAGTACTTC. Translated: CASSTLLPIVLDEQYF.

J is TRBJ1-5 and V is TRBV5-1; D ambiguous. Germline V gene lookup returns CDR1 SGHRS and CDR2 YFSETQ. V gave up 2 bases and J gave up 2 bases, with 11 bases separating them. This CDR3 region has 15 residues. CDR3 sequence (DNA): TGCGCCAGCAGCTTTGGAGAGTCGGGCAATCAGCCCCAGCATTTT. This encodes CASSFGESGNQPQHF.

This clone was seen more than once but under ten times. This rearrangement joins TRBV7-9 to TRBJ1-5; D is undetermined. V was clipped by 1 base and J by 4 bases, with 17 bases between them. The CDR3 totals 17 residues. The germline gives CDR1 SEHNR, CDR2 FQNEAQ (reference sequence). CDR3 DNA sequence: TGTGCCAGCAGCTTAGTGAGTCAAGGAAGATTAAATCAGCCCCAGCATTTT. Residues: CASSLVSQGRLNQPQHF. The whole variable domain, filled in from reference TRBV7-9 and TRBJ1-5, reads DTGVSQNPRHKITKRGQNVTFRCDPISEHNRLYWYRQTLGQGPEFLTYFQNEAQLEKSRLLSDRFSAERPKGSFSTLEIQRTEQGDSAMYLCASSLVSQGRLNQPQHFGDGTRLSIL.

CDR3 loop: CSVEEETEYSYEQYF. The CDR3 coding sequence is TGCAGCGTTGAAGAGGAAACGGAGTATTCCTACGAGCAGTACTTC. This chain joins TRBV29-1 and TRBJ2-7; no clear D. V was pared by 0 bases and J by 1 base, with 13 bases between. Germline values: CDR1 SQVTM, CDR2 ANQGSEA. CDR3 length: 15 amino acids.

This sequence joins TRBV11-2 and TRBJ2-2, with D maybe TRBD1 (5 bases). Germline-derived CDR1 and CDR2 are SGHAT and FQNNGV. This CDR3 is built from 15 residues. V was pared by 6 bases and J by 3 bases, with 14 bases between. CDR3 in amino acids: CASSSRAGHTGELFF. DNA of the CDR3: TGTGCCAGCAGTTCCCGGGCAGGGCACACCGGGGAGCTGTTTTTT.

This clone was recorded once. DNA for the CDR3: TGTGCCAGCAGCTCCCCGGGAGGAAGAACACTGAGCGAGCAGTACTTC. Protein: CASSSPGGRTLSEQYF. The gene calls are TRBV11-2 and TRBJ2-7, with TRBD2 matching over 7 bases. Germline assignment: CDR1 SGHAT and CDR2 FQNNGV. The CDR3 runs 16 residues. V shed 4 bases, J shed 6 bases, and the junction held 15 bases outside the gene matches.

The table lists this clone with a few counts. This chain uses TRBV24-1 with TRBJ2-2, with 10 nucleotides matching TRBD1. J lost 6 bases, V lost 4 bases, and 7 bases had no gene match. CDR1 KGHDR and CDR2 SFDVKD come from the germline V gene. The CDR3 consists of 16 residues. The CDR3 region has the DNA TGTGCCACCAGTGAAATTGACAGGGGGCGACCCGGGGAGCTGTTTTTT. Translation: CATSEIDRGRPGELFF.

This clone was observed a single time. V is TRBV30 and J is TRBJ1-4; 7 bases are shared with TRBD1. Losses at the gene ends were 2 bases for V and 8 bases for J; bases not matched to a gene: 11. The CDR3 runs 15 residues. Germline V gene sequence: CDR1 GTSNPN, CDR2 SVGIG (reference sequence). The CDR3 sequence is CAWSTRTGFGEKLFF. In nucleotides, the CDR3 is TGTGCCTGGAGTACCCGGACAGGTTTTGGGGAAAAACTGTTTTTT.

The V and J genes are TRBV27 and TRBJ2-2; TRBD2 agrees at 12 bases. Germline values: CDR1 MNHEY, CDR2 SMNVEV (reference sequence). Trimming took 5 bases from V and 3 from J; bases not matched to a gene: 10. The CDR3 has 18 residues. CDR3 amino acids: CASSTQLAGGSDTGELFF. DNA of the CDR3: TGTGCCAGCAGTACCCAGCTAGCGGGGGGGTCTGACACCGGGGAGCTGTTTTTT.

The chain recombines TRBV12-3 or TRBV12-4 with TRBJ1-2; TRBD1 might be the D (6 bases). The CDR3 extends over 13 amino acids. V gave up 3 bases and J gave up 7 bases, with 12 bases separating them. The CDR3 nucleotides read TGTGCCAGCAGTTTGCGGGGGCAACGTGGCTACACCTTC. Its translation is CASSLRGQRGYTF.

The chain combines TRBV12-5 with TRBJ2-1, with TRBD1 matching 8 bases. The CDR3 contains 16 residues. V lost 0 bases, J lost 5 bases, and 6 bases stayed unmatched. CDR1 is LGHNT, CDR2 FRNRAP, per germline. CDR3 amino acids: CASGLVLGQGHNEQFF. For the CDR3, the DNA is TGTGCTAGTGGTTTGGTACTCGGACAGGGTCACAATGAGCAGTTCTTC.

The sample holds one count of this clone. The chain combines TRBV4-1 with TRBJ2-7; possible D gene TRBD1, 6 bases. The CDR3 is made up of 14 amino acids. With 4 bases removed from V and 2 bases from J, the gap between germline ends came to 12 bases. CDR1 and CDR2 from the germline V gene are MGHRA and YSYEKL. The CDR3 is CASSRIEGAYEQYF. In nucleotides, the CDR3 is TGCGCCAGCAGCCGAATTGAGGGGGCCTACGAGCAGTACTTC.

The gene calls are TRBV18 and TRBJ1-1; 11 bases align to TRBD1. This CDR3 has 17 residues. V trimming: 5 bases; J trimming: 5 bases; junction bases outside the gene matches: 13. Germline V CDR1 and CDR2: KGHSH, LQKENI. The CDR3 loop is CASSSRDRGIVGTEAFF. The CDR3 DNA reads TGTGCCAGCTCAAGTCGGGACAGGGGGATAGTCGGGACTGAAGCTTTCTTT.

The rearrangement uses TRBV10-2 and TRBJ1-5, with no clear D. Per germline, CDR1 WSHSY and CDR2 SAAADI. Trimming cost V 0 bases and J 6 bases, with 3 bases left between them. This CDR3 has 12 residues. The CDR3 protein is CASSESSQPQHF. CDR3 DNA sequence: TGCGCCAGCAGTGAGTCTAGTCAGCCCCAGCATTTT.

The chain employs TRBV28 and TRBJ2-4; D remains unclear. This CDR3 spans 17 amino acids. Germline CDR1 is MDHEN and CDR2 is SYDVKM. Trimming stripped 4 bases from V and 0 bases from J, with 16 bases between. CDR3 nucleotides: TGTGCCAGCAGTTCCCTGACGGCAACACTAGCCAAAAACATTCAGTACTTC. This sequence encodes CASSSLTATLAKNIQYF.

This clone showed up just a few times. The chain couples TRBV30 to TRBJ1-3; D unresolved. CDR3 length: 13 residues. Germline-derived CDR1 and CDR2 are GTSNPN and SVGIG (reference sequence). The ends were cut back, 2 bases at V and 4 bases at J, with 9 bases in the middle. The CDR3 is CAWSIASGNTIYF. CDR3 nucleotides: TGTGCCTGGAGTATAGCCTCGGGAAACACCATATATTTT.

This clone appeared a few times. The V and J genes are TRBV10-3 and TRBJ1-1; D call uncertain. The V end lost 0 bases, the J end lost 1 base, and 9 bases lay between the germline ends. CDR3 length: 15 residues. Germline V CDR1 and CDR2: ENHRY, SYGVKD. The CDR3 sequence: CAISESSHGNTEAFF. DNA of the CDR3: TGTGCCATCAGTGAGTCCTCCCACGGGAACACTGAAGCTTTCTTT.

The sample holds a few counts of this clone. This chain uses TRBV9 with TRBJ2-7, with 9 bases that match TRBD2. Losses at the gene ends were 1 base for V and 3 bases for J; bases not matched to a gene: 5. Germline V CDR1 and CDR2: SGDLS, YYNGEE. The CDR3 length is 15 residues. CDR3 loop: CASSVNSGGNYEQYF. CDR3 DNA sequence: TGTGCCAGCAGCGTAAATAGCGGGGGCAACTACGAGCAGTACTTC.

The chain uses TRBV28 and TRBJ2-1; TRBD2 agrees at 9 bases. The CDR3 is 15 amino acids. CDR1 is MDHEN and CDR2 is SYDVKM in the germline V gene. The junction had 9 bases not matched to a gene; V was cut back by 6 bases and J by 6 bases. CDR3 in DNA: TGTGCCAGCAGACCTTCTCTAGCGGGGATCAATGAGCAGTTCTTC. This codes for CASRPSLAGINEQFF.